This TCR beta chain was observed in a study of PD-1 blockade in classical Hodgkin lymphoma. Findings of the study overall: Reports described newly diagnosed patients as having lower baseline TCR diversity than healthy donors.

In every patient, relapse followed autologous stem cell transplantation, while exposure to brentuximab vedotin differed. Thawed PBMCs underwent magnetic negative selection to obtain purified CD8+ T cells. The CDR3 loop spans 16 amino acids. Germline V gene lookup returns CDR1 SEHNR and CDR2 FQNEAQ (reference sequence). J gave up 2 bases and V 5 bases, and 5 bases lay outside the gene matches. This clone appeared once. Its target is unknown. Method: immunoSEQ multiplex PCR; TCRdb's copy keeps in-frame clones and lacks some. The sample carries 9,500 to 14,000 clones, approximately 84% recorded once. This TCR derives from a human donor with classical Hodgkin lymphoma. This chain joins TRBV7-9 and TRBJ1-3; 11 bases are a match to TRBD1. Sequenced material: CD8+ T cells from blood, taken at baseline. CDR3 sequence: CASSPGTGGTGNTIYF. CDR3 coding DNA: TGTGCCAGCAGCCCGGGGACAGGGGGGACTGGAAACACCATATATTTT.